This paragraph covers one T cell receptor (beta chain) sequence. The sample belongs to a study of blood T cell repertoires in COVID-19. Clones were sequenced by immunoSEQ multiplex PCR, and TCRdb holds only the in-frame ones, with some missing. The sample carries approximately 280,000 clones, roughly 91% recorded once. Per germline, CDR1 MDHEN and CDR2 SYDVKM. With 6 bases clipped from V and 0 bases from J, the junction kept 4 bases outside the gene matches. This CDR3 region has 14 residues. The source material was PBMCs or T cells enriched from blood (not recorded which). The receptor was derived from a woman between 55 and 75 years old who had recovered from COVID-19. This chain links TRBV28 with TRBJ1-2; 7 nucleotides line up with TRBD1. The CDR3 loop is CASRQGVSNYGYTF. In nucleotides, the CDR3 is TGTGCCAGCAGGCAGGGGGTATCTAACTATGGCTACACCTTC.